One and the same sample provided the 21 T cell receptor beta chains below, sequenced in a study of blood T cell repertoires in COVID-19. Produced via immunoSEQ multiplex PCR; TCRdb's table is partial and in-frame only. The sample includes some 100,000 clones, more than 75% seen only once; the top ten take less than 6%. The source material was peripheral blood. The receptors come from a woman aged 80 or over with active COVID-19.

This clone was detected only once. The chain couples TRBV19 to TRBJ2-7, with TRBD2 as a possible D gene (5 bases). The CDR3 consists of 13 residues. V was trimmed by 5 bases and J by 4 bases, leaving 12 bases between them. Germline lookup yields CDR1 LNHDA and CDR2 SQIVND (reference sequence). The CDR3 DNA reads as TGTGCCAGTAGTGAGCGGTTCCGGTACGAGCAGTACTTC. Residues: CASSERFRYEQYF.

This clone appeared a single time. This rearrangement joins TRBV2 to TRBJ2-1; 7 bases are shared with TRBD2. This CDR3 spans 17 amino acids. Germline CDR1 reads SNHLY; CDR2 reads FYNNEI. V lost 6 bases and J lost 2; bases outside the gene matches: 13. The CDR3 spells CASRREGSRPTYNEQFF. The CDR3 nucleotides are TGTGCCAGCAGAAGGGAGGGGTCGAGACCGACCTACAATGAGCAGTTCTTC.

This chain links TRBV5-1 with TRBJ2-2; no reliable D call. The length of the CDR3 is 16 residues. Germline assignment: CDR1 SGHRS and CDR2 YFSETQ. Deletions cut 0 bases from V and 0 bases from J, with 9 bases between. The CDR3 here is CASSLAQFANTGELFF. The CDR3 nucleotides are TGCGCCAGCAGCTTGGCTCAGTTCGCGAACACCGGGGAGCTGTTTTTT.

The CDR3 protein is CASSLMGTSGKTGELFF. The CDR3 DNA reads as TGTGCCAGCAGTTTAATGGGGACTAGCGGGAAGACCGGGGAGCTGTTTTTT. The chain combines TRBV27 with TRBJ2-2; TRBD2 aligns across 13 bases. After removal of 2 bases from V and 5 bases from J, the junction contained 5 bases not matched to a gene. The CDR3 is 17 amino acids. The germline CDR1 and CDR2 sequences are MNHEY and SMNVEV (reference sequence).

The chain recombines TRBV19 with TRBJ2-2, with D tentatively TRBD2 (5 bases). V lost 5 bases and J 0 bases, leaving 10 bases between the germline ends. CDR3 length: 15 residues. CDR1 and CDR2 from the germline V gene are LNHDA and SQIVND (reference sequence). This chain's CDR3 is CASSSAAANTGELFF. Written as DNA, the CDR3 is TGTGCCAGTAGTTCAGCGGCTGCGAACACCGGGGAGCTGTTTTTT.

The rearrangement uses TRBV6-6 and TRBJ1-5; D call uncertain. The CDR3 has 15 residues. The germline V gene encodes CDR1 MNHNY and CDR2 SVGAGI (reference sequence). Between the trimmed V and J ends, which lost 1 base and 5 bases, there was a span of 12 bases. DNA for the CDR3: TGTGCCAGCAGTTACTGGGAGACACGGGATCAGCCCCAGCATTTT. This gives the protein CASSYWETRDQPQHF.

The chain employs TRBV18 and TRBJ1-4; weak D call: TRBD1 (5 bases). Germline-derived CDR1 and CDR2 are KGHSH and LQKENI. V gave up 2 bases and J gave up 8 bases, with 6 bases separating them. This CDR3 has 12 amino acids. This CDR3 reads CASSPRTEKLFF. Written as DNA, the CDR3 is TGTGCCAGCTCACCAAGGACAGAAAAACTGTTTTTT.

The chain has TRBV27 and TRBJ2-3; TRBD2 is a possible D gene (7 bases). V lost 2 bases to trimming and J lost 4 bases, with 13 bases between them. Germline V lookup: CDR1 MNHEY, CDR2 SMNVEV (reference sequence). This CDR3 region has 15 residues. The CDR3 region is CASSLKEGGADTQYF. CDR3 DNA sequence: TGTGCCAGCAGTTTAAAGGAGGGGGGGGCAGATACGCAGTATTTT.

This chain joins TRBV15 and TRBJ1-4; 8 bases line up with TRBD1. Germline values: CDR1 LNHNV, CDR2 YYDKDF (reference sequence). CDR3 length equals 18 residues. V dropped 1 base and J dropped 7; count of bases not matched to a gene: 14. CDR3 loop: CATSRGFGGQGVREKLFF. CDR3 nucleotides: TGTGCCACCAGCAGAGGCTTCGGTGGACAGGGCGTTCGTGAAAAACTGTTTTTT.

The V gene is TRBV20-1, the J gene TRBJ2-2; no firm D call. The V and J ends lost 3 bases and 2 bases respectively, with 7 bases between them. Germline V gene lookup returns CDR1 DFQATT and CDR2 SNEGSKA (reference sequence). The CDR3 extends over 13 amino acids. CDR3 region: CSASPSNTGELFF. Here the CDR3 DNA reads TGCAGTGCTAGTCCGTCCAACACCGGGGAGCTGTTTTTT.

The rearrangement uses TRBV5-4 and TRBJ2-5; 8 nucleotides agree with TRBD1. After removal of 3 bases from V and 1 base from J, the junction contained 8 bases not matched to a gene. Per germline, CDR1 SGHNT and CDR2 YYREEE (reference sequence). The CDR3 has 16 amino acids. Here the CDR3 DNA reads TGTGCCAGCAGCTCAGGGGGCGCGGGTTTCCAAGAGACCCAGTACTTC. This gives the protein CASSSGGAGFQETQYF.

This clone was recorded a few times. The chain carries TRBV5-4 and TRBJ2-7, with D perhaps TRBD1 (5 bases). Germline V lookup: CDR1 SGHNT, CDR2 YYREEE (reference sequence). Trimming left V 3 bases short and J 2 bases short, with 15 bases between. CDR3 length: 15 residues. In nucleotides, the CDR3 is TGTGCCAGCAGCTCGAACCCGACAGACCCCTACGAGCAGTACTTC. Translation: CASSSNPTDPYEQYF.

The chain uses TRBV18 and TRBJ1-4; D not certain. The CDR3 length is 14 residues. Germline loops: CDR1 KGHSH, CDR2 LQKENI. V lost 3 bases and J lost 0, with 5 bases in between. CDR3 loop: CASSPIATNEKLFF. CDR3 DNA: TGTGCCAGCTCACCGATAGCAACTAATGAAAAACTGTTTTTT.

This clone is a singleton in its sample. The chain links TRBV7-2 to TRBJ2-7; tentatively, D is TRBD2 (5 bases). This CDR3 comprises 14 residues. Germline V gene sequence: CDR1 SGHTA, CDR2 FQGNSA. V lost 3 bases and J 0 bases, leaving 9 bases between the germline ends. CDR3 sequence (DNA): TGTGCCAGCAGCTTCGACTACTCCTCCTACGAGCAGTACTTC. Translating it yields CASSFDYSSYEQYF.

The gene calls are TRBV11-2 and TRBJ2-5; 8 bases line up with TRBD2. The V gene's germline CDR1 is SGHAT and CDR2 FQNNGV. The trim removed 0 bases at V and 5 bases at J, leaving 11 bases unmatched. This CDR3 comprises 17 residues. CDR3 sequence reads: CASSLDLYGRAEETQYF. The DNA of the CDR3 is TGTGCCAGCAGCTTAGATCTGTACGGGAGGGCCGAGGAGACCCAGTACTTC.

The chain is built from TRBV3-1 (or the pseudogene TRBV3-2) and TRBJ1-2; a weak D match, TRBD1 (5 bases). Germline lookup yields CDR1 LGHDT and CDR2 YNNKEL (reference sequence). V was trimmed by 0 bases and J by 8 bases, leaving 16 bases between them. The CDR3 totals 15 residues. Here the CDR3 reads CASSQDRAGSRGYTF. CDR3 DNA sequence: TGTGCCAGCAGCCAAGATAGGGCAGGGTCACGAGGCTACACCTTC.

CDR3 coding DNA: TGTGCCAGCAGTTCCCAGGCCCCAATCAGGGGGTTAGAGACCCAGTACTTC. The encoded protein is CASSSQAPIRGLETQYF. The V and J genes are TRBV28 and TRBJ2-5; 7 bases map to TRBD1. Germline V CDR1 and CDR2: MDHEN, SYDVKM. This CDR3 region has 17 residues. J was trimmed by 4 bases and V by 4 bases; bases with no gene match: 15.

The J gene is TRBJ2-1, the V gene TRBV10-3; 12 nucleotides agree with TRBD2. The CDR3 extends over 14 amino acids. The germline V gene has CDR1 ENHRY and CDR2 SYGVKD. J lost 7 bases, V lost 6 bases, and 4 bases had no gene match. CDR3 protein: CAISRLAGDNEQFF. The DNA of the CDR3 is TGTGCCATCAGCCGACTAGCGGGAGATAATGAGCAGTTCTTC.

The rearrangement joins TRBV29-1 to TRBJ2-7; D is ambiguous. In germline, CDR1 is SQVTM, CDR2 ANQGSEA. This CDR3 has 11 amino acids. Trimming took off 2 bases at V and 2 bases at J, with 4 bases between the two ends. The CDR3 nucleotides are TGCAGCGTTGAACAGACCTACGAGCAGTACTTC. Protein sequence: CSVEQTYEQYF.

This chain uses TRBV3-1 (or the pseudogene TRBV3-2) with TRBJ2-2; TRBD1 aligns across 8 bases. The CDR3 extends over 14 amino acids. CDR1 and CDR2 from the germline V gene are LGHDT and YNNKEL (reference sequence). V lost 5 bases to trimming and J lost 1 base; unmatched junction nucleotides: 0. The CDR3 sequence is CASSGQGNTGELFF. CDR3 DNA: TGTGCCAGCAGCGGACAGGGGAACACCGGGGAGCTGTTTTTT.

The chain combines TRBV19 with TRBJ2-3; D may be TRBD1 (6 bases). This CDR3 contains 13 residues. Germline assignment: CDR1 LNHDA and CDR2 SQIVND (reference sequence). The V gene lost 3 bases and the J gene lost 6 bases, with 10 bases spanning the gap. The CDR3 reads CASSIRGRDTQYF. CDR3 bases: TGTGCCAGTAGTATCAGGGGTCGGGATACGCAGTATTTT.